The 28 T cell receptor beta chains in this list originate from one sample, sequenced in a study of blood T cell repertoires in COVID-19. Clones were read by immunoSEQ multiplex PCR, and TCRdb kept only the in-frame ones, dropping some. Among some 180,000 clones listed, approximately 80% were seen once. The sequenced sample consisted of peripheral blood. The receptors here all came from a woman aged 40-49 years with COVID-19, enrolled during active disease.

CDR3 nucleotides: TGCGCCAGCAGTGGGGGGACAGGTTACAATGAGCAGTTCTTC. It encodes CASSGGTGYNEQFF. The rearrangement joins TRBV10-1 to TRBJ2-1; 8 bases line up with TRBD1. Germline-derived CDR1 and CDR2 are WNHNN and SYGVQD (reference sequence). The CDR3 has 14 amino acids. V shed 4 bases and J 4 bases; nucleotides not matched to a gene: 3.

The rearrangement links TRBV28 to TRBJ2-7; 9 bases fit TRBD2. Germline assignment: CDR1 MDHEN and CDR2 SYDVKM. Trimming removed 3 bases from V and 4 bases from J; junction bases left unmatched: 10. The CDR3 runs 16 residues. This CDR3 reads CASSFASGNGLYEQYF. CDR3 sequence (DNA): TGTGCCAGCAGTTTCGCTAGCGGGAATGGATTGTACGAGCAGTACTTC.

The V gene is TRBV4-1, the J gene TRBJ2-7; D is unresolved. This CDR3 contains 11 residues. Trimming cost V 3 bases and J 11 bases, with 11 bases left between them. Per germline, CDR1 MGHRA and CDR2 YSYEKL. CDR3 protein: CASSHGGSKYF. Written as DNA, the CDR3 is TGCGCCAGCAGCCACGGCGGTAGCAAGTACTTC.

V usage is TRBV19 and J usage is TRBJ2-5; 8 bases agree with TRBD1. J was trimmed by 10 bases and V by 11 bases; bases with no gene match: 0. Germline assignment: CDR1 LNHDA and CDR2 SQIVND (reference sequence). The CDR3 covers 8 residues. CDR3 sequence reads: CAGTGQYF. The CDR3 nucleotides are TGTGCCGGGACAGGCCAGTACTTC.

V is TRBV10-3 and J is TRBJ2-1; TRBD2 agrees at 11 bases. The CDR3 is 19 residues long. The germline V gene encodes CDR1 ENHRY and CDR2 SYGVKD. V dropped 2 bases and J dropped 0; count of bases not matched to a gene: 9. CDR3 DNA: TGTGCCATCAGTGAGCCTCCGGGACTAGCGGTGAGCTCCTACAATGAGCAGTTCTTC. It is translated as CAISEPPGLAVSSYNEQFF.

J is TRBJ1-1 and V is TRBV28, with 7 nucleotides matching TRBD1. V lost 5 bases, J lost 3 bases, and 12 bases stayed unmatched. Germline V gene sequence: CDR1 MDHEN, CDR2 SYDVKM. The CDR3 sequence is 16 residues long. For the CDR3, the DNA is TGTGCCAGCAGTCCTAACCGACAGGGCGGTTACACTGAAGCTTTCTTT. Translating gives CASSPNRQGGYTEAFF.

The chain employs TRBV5-1 and TRBJ2-1; the match to TRBD1 covers 8 bases. The CDR3 is 12 residues long. V was pared by 0 bases and J by 15 bases, with 5 bases of the junction left unmatched. Looked up from germline, CDR1 is SGHRS and CDR2 is YFSETQ. Here the CDR3 DNA reads TGCGCCAGCAGCTTGGAGGGACAGGTCGTGTTCTTC. As protein: CASSLEGQVVFF.

The rearrangement links TRBV28 to TRBJ2-7; D is perhaps TRBD2 (6 bases). The ends were cut back, 4 bases at V and 3 bases at J, with 28 bases in the middle. Germline lookup yields CDR1 MDHEN and CDR2 SYDVKM. There are 19 residues in the CDR3. The chain's CDR3 is CASSWEVAEGLKGYYEQYF. In nucleotides, the CDR3 is TGTGCCAGCAGTTGGGAGGTAGCGGAGGGGTTGAAGGGGTACTACGAGCAGTACTTC. The full variable domain, completed using reference TRBV28 and TRBJ2-7, is DVKVTQSSRYLVKRTGEKVFLECVQDMDHENMFWYRQDPGLGLRLIYFSYDVKMKEKGDIPEGYSVSREKKERFSLILESASTNQTSMYLCASSWEVAEGLKGYYEQYFGPGTRLTVT.

The J gene is TRBJ2-7, the V gene TRBV6-5; D not resolved. CDR1 and CDR2 (germline): MNHEY, SVGAGI. V was shortened by 0 bases and J by 3 bases, with 9 bases between the two germline ends. CDR3 length: 14 residues. CDR3 in DNA: TGTGCCAGCAGTTACTCGTCCGGGTTCTACGAGCAGTACTTC. Protein: CASSYSSGFYEQYF.

V is TRBV19 and J is TRBJ1-2; perhaps TRBD1 as D (6 bases). The germline V gene has CDR1 LNHDA and CDR2 SQIVND (reference sequence). The CDR3 has 14 amino acids. The V gene lost 9 bases and the J gene lost 4 bases, with 18 bases spanning the gap. The CDR3 reads CASLPGHPPYGYTF. In nucleotides, the CDR3 is TGTGCCAGCCTACCGGGACACCCCCCCTATGGCTACACCTTC.

The genes are TRBV3-1 (or the pseudogene TRBV3-2) and TRBJ1-4; the D gene is possibly TRBD1 (6 bases). There are 13 residues in the CDR3. The germline V and J ends were trimmed by 6 bases and 8 bases, with 13 bases remaining between them. Germline loops: CDR1 LGHDT, CDR2 YNNKEL (reference sequence). The DNA of the CDR3 is TGTGCCAGCAGAGGGACACCGGGCGAAAAACTGTTTTTT. It encodes CASRGTPGEKLFF.

This clone appeared a few times. V is TRBV7-8 and J is TRBJ2-2; D gene unclear. In germline, CDR1 is SGHVS, CDR2 FQNEAQ. V gave up 2 bases and J gave up 4 bases, with 11 bases separating them. This CDR3 is 15 amino acids long. The CDR3 DNA follows: TGTGCCAGCAGCTTATTGCAGATGGCCACCGGGGAGCTGTTTTTT. It yields the protein CASSLLQMATGELFF. Full variable domain (remainder filled in from reference TRBV7-8 and TRBJ2-2): GAGVSQSPRYKVAKRGQDVALRCDPISGHVSLFWYQQALGQGPEFLTYFQNEAQLDKSGLPSDRFFAERPEGSVSTLKIQRTQQEDSAVYLCASSLLQMATGELFFGEGSRLTVL.

This clone appeared a few times. This chain joins TRBV3-1 (or the pseudogene TRBV3-2) and TRBJ2-1; D unclear. Between the trimmed V and J ends, which lost 6 bases and 1 base, there was a span of 10 bases. The CDR3 sequence is 14 residues long. Germline V lookup: CDR1 LGHDT, CDR2 YNNKEL (reference sequence). The DNA for the CDR3 is TGTGCCAGCAGTCCCTTAACTTCCTACAATGAGCAGTTCTTC. It specifies CASSPLTSYNEQFF.

The V gene is TRBV6-5, the J gene TRBJ1-3; D is unresolved. Germline CDR1 is MNHEY and CDR2 is SVGAGI. The CDR3 length is 15 residues. The V gene lost 0 bases and the J gene lost 3 bases, with 9 bases spanning the gap. CDR3: CASSYSSRSGNTIYF. CDR3 nucleotides: TGTGCCAGCAGTTACTCGAGTCGGAGTGGAAACACCATATATTTT.

The J gene is TRBJ2-1, the V gene TRBV10-3; D call uncertain. Germline CDR1 is ENHRY and CDR2 is SYGVKD. V was shortened by 2 bases and J by 7 bases, with 3 bases between the two germline ends. This CDR3 has 11 amino acids. The CDR3 bases are TGTGCCATCAGTGAGCTGAATGAGCAGTTCTTC. Its translation: CAISELNEQFF.

This chain joins TRBV9 and TRBJ2-2; the D gene is possibly TRBD2 (6 bases). CDR3 size: 16 residues. Germline CDR1 reads SGDLS; CDR2 reads YYNGEE. V was cut by 6 bases and J by 4 bases, with 19 bases left in between. CDR3 region: CASTYGLGGSTGELFF. CDR3 in DNA: TGTGCCAGCACCTACGGTCTAGGAGGGTCCACCGGGGAGCTGTTTTTT.

The chain uses TRBV13 and TRBJ1-2, with TRBD1 as a possible D gene (6 bases). V was pared by 8 bases and J by 5 bases, with 24 bases between. Germline loops: CDR1 PRHDT, CDR2 FYEKMQ (reference sequence). The CDR3 length is 16 residues. CDR3 in amino acids: CASPTRVQDSIYGYTF. The CDR3 DNA is TGTGCCAGCCCTACCCGGGTCCAGGACAGCATTTATGGCTACACCTTC.

This clone was detected once. At one end, the junction sequence differs from germline, possibly due to a read error. V usage is TRBV18 and J usage is TRBJ1-1; TRBD1 is a possible D gene (5 bases). CDR3 length: 12 residues. Germline V lookup: CDR1 KGHSH, CDR2 LQKENI. The CDR3 DNA reads as TGTGCCAGCTCCCCACGGGGGGTTGAAGCTTTCTTT. It translates to CASSPRGVEAFF.

This sequence joins TRBV7-3 and TRBJ2-7, with D possibly matching TRBD1 (6 bases). V shed 5 bases and J shed 3 bases, with 11 bases lying between them. Germline values: CDR1 SGHTA, CDR2 FQGTGA. The length of the CDR3 is 13 residues. CDR3 in DNA: TGTGCCAGCAGCCTTACAGGGTTCTACGAGCAGTACTTC. This gives the protein CASSLTGFYEQYF.

This chain's CDR3 is CASSYSLGGGYQPQHF. CDR3 nucleotides: TGTGCCAGCAGTTACTCCCTGGGGGGAGGGTACCAGCCCCAGCATTTT. J is TRBJ1-5 and V is TRBV6-6, with a possible D match to TRBD1 (5 bases). The CDR3 totals 16 residues. V was clipped by 0 bases and J by 7 bases, with 16 bases between them. Germline lookup yields CDR1 MNHNY and CDR2 SVGAGI (reference sequence).

This chain uses TRBV27 with TRBJ2-7, with D tentatively TRBD2 (5 bases). Germline V gene sequence: CDR1 MNHEY, CDR2 SMNVEV (reference sequence). Trimming removed 5 bases at V and 0 bases at J, with 5 bases between. This CDR3 comprises 12 residues. Here the CDR3 DNA reads TGTGCCAGCAGTAGCGGCTCCTACGAGCAGTACTTC. Translating it yields CASSSGSYEQYF.

This chain links TRBV16 with TRBJ1-1; the D gene is possibly TRBD1 (6 bases). CDR1 KGHSY and CDR2 FQNENV come from the germline V gene. Deletions cut 4 bases from V and 5 bases from J, with 14 bases between. The CDR3 has 14 residues. CDR3 residues: CASSPGTSETEAFF. CDR3 bases: TGTGCCAGCAGCCCCGGGACATCAGAGACTGAAGCTTTCTTT.

This clone was seen at least ten times. This rearrangement joins TRBV6-1 to TRBJ2-3; 14 bases align to TRBD2. Germline V gene data show CDR1 as MNHNS and CDR2 as SASEGT. Unmatched junction bases numbered 3, after V lost 3 bases and J lost 4 bases. The CDR3 totals 16 residues. Written as DNA, the CDR3 is TGTGCCAGCAGTGAGAGACTAGCGGGAGGGCCAGATACGCAGTATTTT. Translated, it gives CASSERLAGGPDTQYF.

This CDR3 is CASSQRNTIYF. The CDR3 DNA sequence: TGTGCCAGCAGCCAAAGAAACACCATATATTTT. The chain recombines TRBV9 with TRBJ1-3; the D is unclear. CDR3 length: 11 amino acids. Deletions cut 4 bases from V and 5 bases from J, with 4 bases between. Germline CDR1 reads SGDLS; CDR2 reads YYNGEE.

The chain employs TRBV6-5 and TRBJ2-7, with D possibly matching TRBD2 (6 bases). The V end was cut by 5 bases, the J end by 2 bases, with 10 bases between. This CDR3 has 13 amino acids. Germline CDR1 MNHEY, CDR2 SVGAGI. The CDR3 DNA sequence: TGTGCCAGCAGTCATAGCGGAACCTACGAGCAGTACTTC. Amino acids: CASSHSGTYEQYF.

The chain is built from TRBV29-1 and TRBJ2-7, with 7 nucleotides matching TRBD1. V was pared by 7 bases and J by 1 base, with 4 bases of the junction left unmatched. This CDR3 is built from 12 residues. Germline assignment: CDR1 SQVTM and CDR2 ANQGSEA. This chain's CDR3 is CSGRQGSYEQYF. CDR3 bases: TGCAGCGGAAGACAGGGTTCCTACGAGCAGTACTTC.

The chain recombines TRBV4-1 with TRBJ1-1; D is undetermined. The CDR3 runs 14 residues. The V end lost 3 bases, the J end lost 0 bases, and 8 bases lay between the germline ends. CDR1 and CDR2 (germline): MGHRA, YSYEKL. This CDR3 is CASSHASMNTEAFF. As DNA, the CDR3 is TGCGCCAGCAGCCACGCGAGCATGAACACTGAAGCTTTCTTT.

The chain carries TRBV5-5 and TRBJ1-5; 7 nucleotides align to TRBD1. This CDR3 contains 15 residues. In germline, CDR1 is SGHKS, CDR2 YYEKEE (reference sequence). The V gene end was trimmed by 3 bases and the J gene end by 2 bases; junction bases not matched to a gene: 5. CDR3 nucleotide sequence: TGTGCCAGCAGCTCAGACAGGGTCGGCAATCAGCCCCAGCATTTT. Translation gives CASSSDRVGNQPQHF.